This T cell receptor beta chain was documented in a study of T cells after yellow fever vaccination. Study observations and caveats: A secondary response was less intense yet reached its peak sooner, at day 5 versus 15. Reappearance after the booster was observed for most primary-vaccination clones (roughly 97% CD4, over 75% CD8).

Of note for this clonotype: Antigen unknown.

As TCR cDNA was made by 5'RACE template switching, a universal primer site and UMIs were added. A single record per CDR3 protein comes from TCRdb applying MiXCR to the 5' RACE reads. The sample records hundreds of thousands of distinct CDR3 sequences, 11% being singletons. Germline-derived CDR1 and CDR2 are SGHVS and FNYEAQ. Trimming took 3 bases from V and 5 from J, leaving 10 bases between them. The CDR3 loop spans 13 amino acids. The gene calls are TRBV7-6 and TRBJ2-5, with no clear D. The source is a man aged 18 to 29 who received the YFV17D yellow fever vaccine. Material: PBMCs, obtained on the day of the first yellow fever vaccination. CDR3 protein: CASSLATPETQYF. In DNA form, the CDR3 reads TGTGCCAGCAGCTTGGCAACACCCGAGACCCAGTACTTC.